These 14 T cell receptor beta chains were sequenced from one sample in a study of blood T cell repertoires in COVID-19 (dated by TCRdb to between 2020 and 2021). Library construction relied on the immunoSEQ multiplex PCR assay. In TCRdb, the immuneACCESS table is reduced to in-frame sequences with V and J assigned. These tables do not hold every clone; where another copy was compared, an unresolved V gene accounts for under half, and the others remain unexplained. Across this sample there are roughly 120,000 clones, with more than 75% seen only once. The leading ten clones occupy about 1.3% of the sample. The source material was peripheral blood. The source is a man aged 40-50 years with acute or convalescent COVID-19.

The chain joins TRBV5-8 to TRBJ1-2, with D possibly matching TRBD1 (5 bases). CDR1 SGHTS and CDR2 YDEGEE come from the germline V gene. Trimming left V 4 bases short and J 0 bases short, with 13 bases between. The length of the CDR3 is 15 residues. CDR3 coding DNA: TGTGCCAGCAGCGGAGGGGTGCTAACTAACTATGGCTACACCTTC. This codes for CASSGGVLTNYGYTF.

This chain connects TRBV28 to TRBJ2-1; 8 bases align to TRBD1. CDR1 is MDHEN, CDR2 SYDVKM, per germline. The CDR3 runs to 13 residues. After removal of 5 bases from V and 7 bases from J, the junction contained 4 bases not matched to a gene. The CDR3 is CASSPDRVNEQFF. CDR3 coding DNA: TGTGCCAGCAGTCCGGACAGGGTGAATGAGCAGTTCTTC. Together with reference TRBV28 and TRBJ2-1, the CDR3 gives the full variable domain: DVKVTQSSRYLVKRTGEKVFLECVQDMDHENMFWYRQDPGLGLRLIYFSYDVKMKEKGDIPEGYSVSREKKERFSLILESASTNQTSMYLCASSPDRVNEQFFGPGTRLTVL.

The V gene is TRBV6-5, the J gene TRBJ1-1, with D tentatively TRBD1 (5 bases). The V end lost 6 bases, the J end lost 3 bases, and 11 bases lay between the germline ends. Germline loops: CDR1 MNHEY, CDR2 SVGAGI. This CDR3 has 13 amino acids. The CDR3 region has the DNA TGTGCCAGCAGCCGACAGCTCTACACTGAAGCTTTCTTT. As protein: CASSRQLYTEAFF.

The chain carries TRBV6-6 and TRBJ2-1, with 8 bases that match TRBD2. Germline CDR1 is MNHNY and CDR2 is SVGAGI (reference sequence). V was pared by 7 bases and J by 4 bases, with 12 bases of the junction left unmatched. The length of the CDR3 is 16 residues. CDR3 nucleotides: TGTGCCAGCATCGGTACTAGAGCGGGAGATTACAATGAGCAGTTCTTC. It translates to CASIGTRAGDYNEQFF.

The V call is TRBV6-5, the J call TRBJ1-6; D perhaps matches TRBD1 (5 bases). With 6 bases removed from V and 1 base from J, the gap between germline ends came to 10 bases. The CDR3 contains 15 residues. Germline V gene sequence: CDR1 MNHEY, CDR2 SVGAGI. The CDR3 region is CASRQGGSYNSPLHF. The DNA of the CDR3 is TGTGCCAGCAGGCAGGGTGGGTCCTATAATTCACCCCTCCACTTT.

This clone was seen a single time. The DNA of the CDR3 is TGCGCCAGCAGCCCCATTTCGGGGTTCCCTGTAGGCGGCTACACCTTC. This codes for CASSPISGFPVGGYTF. The chain combines TRBV4-3 with TRBJ1-2; D unclear. V shed 4 bases and J shed 8 bases, with 23 bases lying between them. The CDR3 extends over 16 amino acids. Germline lookup yields CDR1 LGHNA and CDR2 YSLEER.

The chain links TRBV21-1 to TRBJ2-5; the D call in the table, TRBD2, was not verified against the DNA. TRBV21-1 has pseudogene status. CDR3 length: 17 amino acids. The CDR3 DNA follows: TGTGCCAGCAGCAAAAAGCAGAGCGGGGGGGCCCGGGAGACCCAGTACTTC. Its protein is CASSKKQSGGARETQYF.

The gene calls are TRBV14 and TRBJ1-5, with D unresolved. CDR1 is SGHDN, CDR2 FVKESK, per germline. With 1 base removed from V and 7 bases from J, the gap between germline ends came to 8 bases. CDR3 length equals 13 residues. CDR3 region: CASSQGASQPQHF. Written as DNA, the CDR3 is TGTGCCAGCAGCCAAGGGGCCTCCCAGCCCCAGCATTTT.

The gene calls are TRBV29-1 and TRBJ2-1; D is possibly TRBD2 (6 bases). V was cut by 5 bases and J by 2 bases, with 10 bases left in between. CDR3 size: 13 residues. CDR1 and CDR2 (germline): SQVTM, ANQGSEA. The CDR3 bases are TGCAGCGTTCGGCGGGAACCCTACAATGAGCAGTTCTTC. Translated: CSVRREPYNEQFF.

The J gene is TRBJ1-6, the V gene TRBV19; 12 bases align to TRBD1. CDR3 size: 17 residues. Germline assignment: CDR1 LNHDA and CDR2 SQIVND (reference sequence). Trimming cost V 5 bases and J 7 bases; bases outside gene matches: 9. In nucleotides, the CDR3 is TGTGCCAGTAGTCCACGGGACAGGGGGCGCCGGAATTCACCCCTCCACTTT. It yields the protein CASSPRDRGRRNSPLHF.

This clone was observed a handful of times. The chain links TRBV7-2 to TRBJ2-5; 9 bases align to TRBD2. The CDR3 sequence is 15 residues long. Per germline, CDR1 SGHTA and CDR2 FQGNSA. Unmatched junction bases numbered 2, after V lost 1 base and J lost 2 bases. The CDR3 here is CASSLGLAGQETQYF. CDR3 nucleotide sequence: TGTGCCAGCAGCTTAGGCCTAGCGGGGCAAGAGACCCAGTACTTC.

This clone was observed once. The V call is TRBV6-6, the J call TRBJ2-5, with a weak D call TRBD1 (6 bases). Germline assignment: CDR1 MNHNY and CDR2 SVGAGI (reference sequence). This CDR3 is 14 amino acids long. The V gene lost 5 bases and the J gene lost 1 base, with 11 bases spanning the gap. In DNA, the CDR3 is TGTGCCAGCAGTGGTAGGGGGTCCCAAGAGACCCAGTACTTC. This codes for CASSGRGSQETQYF.

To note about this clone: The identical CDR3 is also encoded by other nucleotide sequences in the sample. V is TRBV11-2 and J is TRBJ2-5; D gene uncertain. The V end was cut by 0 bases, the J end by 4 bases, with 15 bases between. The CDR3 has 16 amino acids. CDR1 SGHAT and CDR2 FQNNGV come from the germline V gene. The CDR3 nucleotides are TGTGCCAGCAGCTTAGATTGGGCCTCAGGTCGAGAGACCCAGTACTTC. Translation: CASSLDWASGRETQYF.

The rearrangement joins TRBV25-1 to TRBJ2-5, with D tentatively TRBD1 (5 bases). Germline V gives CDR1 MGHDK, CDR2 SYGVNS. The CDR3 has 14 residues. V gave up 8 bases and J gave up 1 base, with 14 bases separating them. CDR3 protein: CASALSRGQETQYF. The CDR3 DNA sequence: TGTGCCAGCGCCCTGTCAAGGGGCCAAGAGACCCAGTACTTC. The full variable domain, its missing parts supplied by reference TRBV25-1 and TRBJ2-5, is EADIYQTPRYLVIGTGKKITLECSQTMGHDKMYWYQQDPGMELHLIHYSYGVNSTEKGDLSSESTVSRIRTEHFPLTLESARPSHTSQYLCASALSRGQETQYFGPGTRLLVL.